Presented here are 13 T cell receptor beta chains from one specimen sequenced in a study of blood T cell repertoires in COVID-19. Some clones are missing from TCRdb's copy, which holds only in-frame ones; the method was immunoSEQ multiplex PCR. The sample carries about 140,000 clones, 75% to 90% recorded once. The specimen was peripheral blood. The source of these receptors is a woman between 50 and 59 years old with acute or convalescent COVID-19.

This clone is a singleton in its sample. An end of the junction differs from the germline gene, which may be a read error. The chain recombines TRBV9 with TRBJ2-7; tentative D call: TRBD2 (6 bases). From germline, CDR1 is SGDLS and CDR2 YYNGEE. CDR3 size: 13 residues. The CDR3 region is CASSRESSDEQYF. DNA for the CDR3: TGTGCCAGCAGCCGGGAGTCCTCCGACGAGCAGTACTTC.

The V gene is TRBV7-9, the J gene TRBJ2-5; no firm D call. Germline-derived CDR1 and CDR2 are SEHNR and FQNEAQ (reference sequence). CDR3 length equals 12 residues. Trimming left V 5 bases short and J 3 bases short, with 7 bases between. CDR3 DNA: TGTGCCAGCAGCCCGGTCGAAGAGACCCAGTACTTC. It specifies CASSPVEETQYF.

The CDR3 DNA sequence: TGTGCCAGCTCACTGGGACTAGCACAAGAGACCCAGTACTTC. Translation: CASSLGLAQETQYF. The chain has TRBV18 and TRBJ2-5, with 9 bases that match TRBD2. The J segment lost 2 bases and the V segment lost 4 bases, leaving 2 bases of the junction unmatched. The CDR3 loop spans 14 amino acids. The germline CDR1 and CDR2 sequences are KGHSH and LQKENI.

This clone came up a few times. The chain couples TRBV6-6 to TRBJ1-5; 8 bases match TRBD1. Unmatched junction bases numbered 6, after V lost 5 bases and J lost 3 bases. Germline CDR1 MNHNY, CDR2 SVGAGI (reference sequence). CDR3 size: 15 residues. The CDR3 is CASSAGTGYNQPQHF. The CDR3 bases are TGTGCCAGCAGTGCCGGGACAGGCTACAATCAGCCCCAGCATTTT.

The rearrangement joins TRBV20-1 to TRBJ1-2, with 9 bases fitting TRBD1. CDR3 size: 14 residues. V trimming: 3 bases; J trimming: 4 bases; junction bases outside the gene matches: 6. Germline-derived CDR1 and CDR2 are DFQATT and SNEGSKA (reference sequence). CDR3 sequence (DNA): TGCAGTGCTAGTACGACAGGGGGGGTCTATGGCTACACCTTC. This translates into CSASTTGGVYGYTF.

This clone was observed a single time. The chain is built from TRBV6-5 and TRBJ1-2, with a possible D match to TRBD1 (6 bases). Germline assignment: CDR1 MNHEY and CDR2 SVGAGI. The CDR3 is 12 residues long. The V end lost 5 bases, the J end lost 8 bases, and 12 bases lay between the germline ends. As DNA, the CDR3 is TGTGCCAGCAGTAACAGGGTTTGGGGCTACACCTTC. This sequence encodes CASSNRVWGYTF.

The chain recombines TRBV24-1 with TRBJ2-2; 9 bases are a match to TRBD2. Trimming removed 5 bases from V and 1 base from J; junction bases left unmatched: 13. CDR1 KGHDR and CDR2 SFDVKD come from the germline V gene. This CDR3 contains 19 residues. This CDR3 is CATSGRDGVAGENTGELFF. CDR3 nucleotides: TGTGCCACCAGTGGCAGGGATGGGGTAGCGGGAGAGAACACCGGGGAGCTGTTTTTT.

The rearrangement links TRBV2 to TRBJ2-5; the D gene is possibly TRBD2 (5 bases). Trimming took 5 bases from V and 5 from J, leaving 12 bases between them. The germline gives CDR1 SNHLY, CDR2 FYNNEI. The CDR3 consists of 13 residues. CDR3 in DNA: TGTGCCAGCAGTCTCGAGGGTGGGGAGACCCAGTACTTC. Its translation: CASSLEGGETQYF.

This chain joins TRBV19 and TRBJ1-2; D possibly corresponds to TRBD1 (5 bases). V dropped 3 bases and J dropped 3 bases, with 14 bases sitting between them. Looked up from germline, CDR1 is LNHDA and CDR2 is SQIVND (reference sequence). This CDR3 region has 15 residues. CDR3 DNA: TGTGCCAGTAGTATGGGGCGGGGGATGGACTATGGCTACACCTTC. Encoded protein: CASSMGRGMDYGYTF.

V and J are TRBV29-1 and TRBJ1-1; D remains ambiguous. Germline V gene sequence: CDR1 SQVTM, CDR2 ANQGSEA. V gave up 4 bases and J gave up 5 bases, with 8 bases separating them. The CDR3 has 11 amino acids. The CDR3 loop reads CSVVLSTEAFF. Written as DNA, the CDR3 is TGCAGCGTTGTCCTATCGACTGAAGCTTTCTTT.

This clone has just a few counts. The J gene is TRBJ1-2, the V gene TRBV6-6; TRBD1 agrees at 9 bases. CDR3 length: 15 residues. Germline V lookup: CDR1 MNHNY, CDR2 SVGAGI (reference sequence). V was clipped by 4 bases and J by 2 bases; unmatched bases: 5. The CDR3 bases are TGTGCCAGCAGTTTAGACAGGGGGATCAACTATGGCTACACCTTC. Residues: CASSLDRGINYGYTF.

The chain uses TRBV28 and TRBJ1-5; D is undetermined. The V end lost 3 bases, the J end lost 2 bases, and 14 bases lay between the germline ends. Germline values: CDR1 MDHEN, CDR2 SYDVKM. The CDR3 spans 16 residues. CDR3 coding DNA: TGTGCCAGCAGTTTTTACGGTTCCGGTGGCAATCAGCCCCAGCATTTT. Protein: CASSFYGSGGNQPQHF.

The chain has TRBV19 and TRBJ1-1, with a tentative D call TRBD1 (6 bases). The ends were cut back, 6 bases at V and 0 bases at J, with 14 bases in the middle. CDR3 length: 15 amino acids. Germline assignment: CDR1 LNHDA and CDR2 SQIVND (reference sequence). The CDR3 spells CASRFQRDMNTEAFF. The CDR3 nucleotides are TGTGCCAGTAGATTCCAGAGGGACATGAACACTGAAGCTTTCTTT.